Sequencing of this T cell receptor (beta chain) was carried out in a study of blood T cells in healthy people across ages. This clonotype has a handful of counts. Its antigen is undetermined. Study conclusions and caveats: For the donors, CMV status was unknown and possibly confounded expanded clonotype changes.

For the second PCR, which ran for roughly 6 to 12 cycles, a sample-barcoded 5' primer and a J-beta primer mix were used. Each cDNA molecule carried a tag from a template-switch adaptor that contained 12 random nucleotides. TCRdb ran MiXCR on the 5' RACE reads and lists one entry per CDR3 protein. The sample contains around 2 million distinct CDR3 sequences, approximately 40% of which appear only once. Sequenced input: blood. This TCR derives from a human donor in good health.

CDR3 in amino acids: CASSSGLAGGSRSYEQYF. CDR3 sequence (DNA): TGTGCCAGCAGTTCTGGACTAGCGGGGGGGTCAAGATCCTACGAGCAGTACTTC. The genes are TRBV6-2 or TRBV6-3 and TRBJ2-7; 15 nucleotides align to TRBD2. CDR1 and CDR2 from the germline V gene are MNHEY and SVGEGT. V shed 4 bases, J shed 1 base, and the junction held 8 bases outside the gene matches. The CDR3 extends over 18 amino acids.